The TCR beta chain under discussion was sequenced for a study of cytomegalovirus exposure and HLA in healthy donors. PCR employed 60 Vbeta and 13 Jbeta primers. Libraries were prepared by immunoSEQ multiplex PCR; TCRdb keeps only in-frame clonotypes and omits some of them. Of roughly 68,000 clones in the sample, 60% to 75% are singletons; the top ten hold 20% to 25%. With 2 bases clipped from V and 3 bases from J, the junction kept 7 bases outside the gene matches. The length of the CDR3 is 16 residues. Looked up from germline, CDR1 is MNHEY and CDR2 is SVGAGI. The chain uses TRBV6-5 and TRBJ2-5, with TRBD1 identical over 9 bases. The source material was PBMCs. This TCR was recovered from a man aged 35 to 55 in good health and CMV-seropositive. The CDR3 nucleotides read TGTGCCAGCAGTTACATAAGAGGGACAGGGAAAGAGACCCAGTACTTC. It yields the protein CASSYIRGTGKETQYF.